These T cell receptor beta chains were read from a single sample in a study of blood T cell repertoires in COVID-19. Generated by immunoSEQ multiplex PCR, the TCRdb table keeps only in-frame clones and is missing some. This table holds approximately 300,000 clones, just over 85% found once. The sequenced sample was PBMCs or T cells enriched from blood (not recorded which). These receptors were obtained from a man younger than 45 who had recovered from COVID-19. Both conserved end residues are part of each CDR3. Fields, in order: D gene, V gene, CDR3 length, J gene, clone size, CDR3 protein, CDR3 DNA. A D gene is named only where the DNA matches it firmly. Some rows mark clone size as missing; the rest say once, few, many or name a class of expanded clone.

-	TRBV5-6	12	TRBJ2-7	-	CASSSDGGEQYF	TGTGCCAGCAGCTCTGACGGCGGCGAGCAGTACTTC
TRBD1	TRBV5-6	14	TRBJ2-7	-	CASSLQGSTYEQYF	TGTGCCAGCAGCTTACAGGGGTCAACCTACGAGCAGTACTTC
TRBD1	TRBV19	14	TRBJ1-2	once	CASSISRGLDGYTF	TGTGCCAGTAGTATCAGCAGGGGGCTTGACGGCTACACCTTC
-	TRBV4-1	16	TRBJ2-3	-	CASSQVQGSFRDTQYF	TGCGCCAGCAGCCAGGTCCAGGGGAGTTTTAGAGATACGCAGTATTTT
-	TRBV6-1	14	TRBJ1-2	-	CASSEMRSNYGYTF	TGTGCCAGCAGTGAAATGAGGTCTAACTATGGCTACACCTTC
TRBD2	TRBV7-9	15	TRBJ2-7	-	CASSLLAGVPYEQYF	TGTGCCAGCAGCTTACTAGCGGGAGTTCCCTACGAGCAGTACTTC
-	TRBV12-3/TRBV12-4	13	TRBJ2-7	-	CASRSTLRDEQYF	TGTGCCAGCAGGTCAACTCTCAGGGACGAGCAGTACTTC
-	TRBV5-6	15	TRBJ1-5	once	CASSPAAGLNQPQHF	TGTGCCAGCAGCCCGGCGGCCGGCTTAAATCAGCCCCAGCATTTT
TRBD2	TRBV9	16	TRBJ2-7	-	CASSETLSSGSGRQYF	TGTGCCAGCAGCGAGACCCTTTCTAGCGGGAGTGGAAGGCAGTACTTC
-	TRBV10-3	14	TRBJ1-5	-	CAISAGALNQPQHF	TGTGCCATCAGTGCAGGGGCCCTCAATCAGCCCCAGCATTTT
-	TRBV6-5	15	TRBJ1-2	-	CASSYGVQGHYGYTF	TGTGCCAGCAGTTATGGGGTCCAGGGGCACTATGGCTACACCTTC
-	TRBV21-1	14	TRBJ2-1	-	CARRGTSGNNEQFF	TGTGCCAGGAGAGGGACTAGCGGAAATAATGAGCAGTTCTTC
TRBD2	TRBV7-2	17	TRBJ2-3	-	CASSLIRTSGSTDTQYF	TGTGCCAGCAGCTTAATAAGAACTAGCGGAAGCACAGATACGCAGTATTTT
-	TRBV5-6	16	TRBJ1-2	-	CASSSRGAGLPSGYTF	TGTGCCAGCAGCTCCCGGGGGGCAGGCTTGCCGAGTGGCTACACCTTC
-	TRBV24-1	15	TRBJ2-2	-	CATSDPTRAAGELFF	TGTGCCACCAGTGACCCCACCAGGGCTGCCGGGGAGCTGTTTTTT
TRBD2	TRBV5-4	16	TRBJ2-3	-	CASSLTSGGKTDTQYF	TGTGCCAGCAGCTTGACTAGCGGGGGAAAGACAGATACGCAGTATTTT
-	TRBV12-5	15	TRBJ2-1	-	CASGLATGLYNEQFF	TGTGCTAGTGGTTTGGCCACGGGACTGTACAATGAGCAGTTCTTC
-	TRBV19	14	TRBJ1-6	-	CASAAGGINSPLHF	TGTGCCAGTGCGGCGGGCGGAATTAATTCACCCCTCCACTTT
-	TRBV29-1	12	TRBJ1-2	-	CSVGGGAGGYTF	TGCAGCGTTGGCGGGGGCGCGGGAGGCTACACCTTC
-	TRBV3-1/TRBV3-2	13	TRBJ1-2	-	CASSQKGIAGYTF	TGTGCCAGCAGCCAGAAGGGGATCGCTGGCTACACCTTC
TRBD2	TRBV5-4	15	TRBJ2-1	-	CASSLPGTINNEQFF	TGTGCCAGCAGCCTACCCGGGACTATCAACAATGAGCAGTTCTTC
TRBD1	TRBV7-9	13	TRBJ2-2	-	CASSLDRTGELFF	TGTGCCAGCAGCTTGGACAGGACGGGGGAGCTGTTTTTT
-	TRBV7-5	13	TRBJ2-5	-	CVRSIGQQETQYF	TGTGTCAGAAGCATTGGACAGCAAGAGACCCAGTACTTC
-	TRBV11-3	14	TRBJ1-1	-	CASSLAVMNTEAFF	TGTGCCAGCAGCTTAGCAGTCATGAACACTGAAGCTTTCTTT
-	TRBV10-3	15	TRBJ2-1	-	CAISESGGSYNEQFF	TGTGCCATCAGTGAGTCAGGGGGCTCCTACAATGAGCAGTTCTTC
TRBD1	TRBV4-1	11	TRBJ2-7	-	CASSQGDREYF	TGCGCCAGCAGCCAGGGGGACAGGGAGTACTTC
TRBD1	TRBV7-9	15	TRBJ2-7	-	CASSSSGTGTYEQYF	TGTGCCAGCAGCTCTTCCGGGACAGGGACCTACGAGCAGTACTTC
-	TRBV14	16	TRBJ2-7	few	CASSQDVVARPYEQYF	TGTGCCAGCAGCCAAGATGTGGTAGCGCGCCCATACGAGCAGTACTTC
TRBD2	TRBV5-1	14	TRBJ2-3	-	CASSLRLATDTQYF	TGCGCCAGCAGCTTGAGACTAGCGACAGATACGCAGTATTTT
TRBD2	TRBV29-1	13	TRBJ2-3	-	CSVASGGVNTQYF	TGCAGCGTTGCTAGCGGGGGTGTCAATACGCAGTATTTT
-	TRBV5-1	14	TRBJ2-1	-	CASSSRAGYNEQFF	TGCGCCAGCAGCTCCAGGGCAGGGTACAATGAGCAGTTCTTC
TRBD1	TRBV7-9	18	TRBJ2-3	-	CASSQTLTGRFVSDTQYF	TGTGCCAGCAGCCAAACCTTGACAGGGCGATTCGTCTCAGATACGCAGTATTTT
-	TRBV7-9	14	TRBJ2-5	-	CASSLVRAEETQYF	TGTGCCAGCAGCTTAGTCAGGGCTGAAGAGACCCAGTACTTC
-	TRBV19	14	TRBJ1-2	-	CASSILTAARGYTF	TGTGCCAGTAGTATCTTAACGGCCGCGAGGGGCTACACCTTC
-	TRBV19	15	TRBJ1-5	-	CASSKGWGQDQPQHF	TGTGCCAGTAGTAAAGGTTGGGGGCAGGATCAGCCCCAGCATTTT
-	TRBV10-2	14	TRBJ2-7	-	CASRVSGPSGEQYF	TGCGCCAGCAGGGTCTCCGGGCCCAGCGGCGAGCAGTACTTC
TRBD2	TRBV4-1	17	TRBJ2-3	-	CASSLGLAVGVTDTQYF	TGCGCCAGTTCACTCGGGCTAGCGGTGGGGGTCACAGATACGCAGTATTTT
TRBD1	TRBV5-1	16	TRBJ1-3	-	CASSLGGGDSGNTIYF	TGCGCCAGCAGCTTGGGAGGGGGCGATTCTGGAAACACCATATATTTT
-	TRBV29-1	12	TRBJ2-1	few	CSVAWAGNEQFF	TGCAGCGTTGCCTGGGCAGGTAATGAGCAGTTCTTC
TRBD1	TRBV27	15	TRBJ1-2	-	CASSWTGGGQYGYTF	TGTGCCAGCAGTTGGACAGGGGGGGGTCAGTATGGCTACACCTTC
-	TRBV18	16	TRBJ2-2	-	CASSSVPGEHTGELFF	TGTGCCAGCTCCTCAGTACCGGGAGAGCACACCGGGGAGCTGTTTTTT
TRBD2	TRBV30	14	TRBJ2-3	-	CAWARSGSLDTQYF	TGTGCCTGGGCTAGAAGCGGGAGTTTAGATACGCAGTATTTT
-	TRBV5-6	14	TRBJ2-7	-	CASSLWASVLGQYF	TGTGCCAGCAGCTTGTGGGCCTCCGTCCTGGGGCAGTACTTC
TRBD2	TRBV6-5	13	TRBJ2-7	-	CASGAGVLYEQYF	TGTGCCAGCGGCGCGGGGGTGCTCTACGAGCAGTACTTC
-	TRBV5-1	12	TRBJ2-7	-	CASSLDRVEQYF	TGCGCCAGCAGCTTGGACAGGGTCGAGCAATACTTC
TRBD2	TRBV27	19	TRBJ2-3	-	CASSFLVGSGGRSTDTQYF	TGTGCCAGCAGTTTTCTCGTGGGTAGCGGGGGCCGTAGCACAGATACGCAGTATTTT
-	TRBV6-5	15	TRBJ1-1	-	CASSYTGALSTEAFF	TGTGCCAGCAGTTACACTGGGGCTCTGAGCACTGAAGCTTTCTTT
-	TRBV10-1	15	TRBJ1-4	once	CASSATGQLNEKLFF	TGCGCCAGCAGTGCCACCGGACAGCTTAATGAAAAACTGTTTTTT
-	TRBV6-5	12	TRBJ1-2	-	CATSAGVFGYTF	TGTGCCACCTCGGCAGGGGTTTTTGGCTACACCTTC
-	TRBV6-5	15	TRBJ1-5	-	CASSYSRGWNQPQHF	TGTGCCAGCAGTTACTCCCGAGGTTGGAATCAGCCCCAGCATTTT
-	TRBV11-2	16	TRBJ1-2	few	CASRTTGGRANYGYTF	TGTGCCAGCAGGACCACTGGGGGCAGGGCTAACTATGGCTACACCTTC
TRBD1	TRBV5-1	15	TRBJ2-2	many	CASSHPGQETGELFF	TGCGCCAGCAGCCACCCCGGACAGGAGACCGGGGAGCTGTTTTTT
TRBD2	TRBV2	15	TRBJ2-7	once	CASSPGLASAYEQYF	TGTGCCAGCAGTCCGGGACTAGCGTCGGCCTACGAGCAGTACTTC
-	TRBV6-6	15	TRBJ1-5	once	CASTFTPAGNQPQHF	TGTGCCAGCACCTTTACACCTGCGGGCAATCAGCCCCAGCATTTT
TRBD2	TRBV2	15	TRBJ2-1	-	CASLAASGLGNEQFF	TGTGCCAGCCTAGCAGCTAGCGGACTGGGGAATGAGCAGTTCTTC